The source of this T cell receptor (beta chain) is a study of T-cell memory formation after mild COVID-19. Across the study: The study found TCR clusters largely donor specific.

Using its own MiXCR run on the 5' RACE reads, TCRdb lists one record per CDR3 protein. The repertoire includes around 390,000 distinct CDR3 sequences, about 15% of them detected once, and about a fifth sits in the top ten. This clonotype was seen only a few times. Its target is not known. Study-wide results and caveats: Contracting CD8+ clones were enriched in EMRA, CD4+ mainly in CM and EM. Pre-infection memory harbored some responding clones, suggesting cross-reactive memory joined.

Trimming took off 6 bases at V and 1 base at J, with 10 bases between the two ends. Germline-derived CDR1 and CDR2 are MNHNY and SVGAGI (reference sequence). The CDR3 is made up of 13 amino acids. Material for sequencing was PBMCs or a T cell subset sorted from them (not recorded which). The sequence derives from a man younger than 35 who had mild COVID-19 (a few samples of this study predate the infection). Cell type and time point are not known. The gene calls are TRBV6-6 and TRBJ2-7; possible D gene TRBD1, 6 bases. CDR3 loop: CASRPTGSYEQYF. CDR3 DNA: TGTGCCAGCAGGCCTACAGGGTCCTACGAGCAGTACTTC.